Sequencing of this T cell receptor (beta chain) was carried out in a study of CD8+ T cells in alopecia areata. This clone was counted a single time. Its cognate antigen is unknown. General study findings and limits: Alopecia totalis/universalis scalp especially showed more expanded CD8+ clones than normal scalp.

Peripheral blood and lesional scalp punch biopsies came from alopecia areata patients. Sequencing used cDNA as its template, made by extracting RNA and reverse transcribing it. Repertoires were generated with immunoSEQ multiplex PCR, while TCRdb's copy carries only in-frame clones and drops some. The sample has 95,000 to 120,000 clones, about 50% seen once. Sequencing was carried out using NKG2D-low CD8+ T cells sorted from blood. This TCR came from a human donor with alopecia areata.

Written as DNA, the CDR3 is TGTGCCAGCAGCTTGACGCCAACCTACGAGCAGTACTTC. This gives the protein CASSLTPTYEQYF. The gene calls are TRBV5-4 and TRBJ2-7; D remains unclear. The ends were cut back, 1 base at V and 2 bases at J, with 7 bases in the middle. There are 13 residues in the CDR3. Germline V gene sequence: CDR1 SGHNT, CDR2 YYREEE (reference sequence).